Following are 32 T cell receptor beta chains from one sample sequenced in a study of blood T cell repertoires in COVID-19 (dated by TCRdb to the early 2020s). The method was the immunoSEQ multiplex PCR assay. TCRdb stores this immuneACCESS table with in-frame sequences only. Part of the clones is absent; in the studies checked, under half of the shortfall reflects unresolved V genes, and no reason is known for the rest. A total of roughly 160,000 clones appear in this sample, 83% of them only once. Roughly 19% of the sample is held by the ten biggest clonotypes. The material sequenced was peripheral blood. Source of these receptors: a woman in her 70s who had recovered from COVID-19.

The rearrangement links TRBV6-1 to TRBJ2-1; 12 nucleotides align to TRBD2. This CDR3 contains 19 residues. The junction had 10 bases not matched to a gene; V was cut back by 4 bases and J by 0 bases. Germline loops: CDR1 MNHNS, CDR2 SASEGT. CDR3: CASSGRLAGEGGSYNEQFF. The DNA of the CDR3 is TGTGCCAGCAGTGGGCGACTAGCGGGAGAAGGGGGCTCCTACAATGAGCAGTTCTTC.

This clone appeared a single time. The V gene is TRBV7-9, the J gene TRBJ2-4, with 10 bases fitting TRBD2. Germline CDR1 and CDR2: SEHNR and FQNEAQ (reference sequence). The CDR3 extends over 18 amino acids. V was clipped by 6 bases and J by 9 bases; unmatched bases: 20. The CDR3 here is CASRPAGSSGGPGAIQYF. CDR3 coding DNA: TGTGCCAGCAGGCCCGCGGGGTCTAGCGGGGGCCCCGGTGCCATTCAGTACTTC.

The V and J genes are TRBV30 and TRBJ1-6; TRBD1 aligns across 7 bases. The CDR3 is made up of 13 amino acids. Germline values: CDR1 GTSNPN, CDR2 SVGIG (reference sequence). The V and J ends lost 2 bases and 9 bases, in that order; junction bases with no gene match: 4. CDR3 DNA sequence: TGTGCCTGGAGTAGCTCAGGGGGTTCACCCCTCCACTTT. Amino acid sequence: CAWSSSGGSPLHF.

V gene TRBV5-5 combines with J gene TRBJ1-2; D gene uncertain. V lost 6 bases, J lost 4 bases, and 7 bases lay in between. The CDR3 is 11 amino acids. Germline V gives CDR1 SGHKS, CDR2 YYEKEE (reference sequence). The CDR3 sequence is CASTRGYGYTF. Here the CDR3 DNA reads TGTGCCAGCACCCGGGGCTATGGCTACACCTTC.

This chain uses TRBV11-2 with TRBJ1-4; D might be TRBD1 (5 bases). V was clipped by 5 bases and J by 7 bases, with 17 bases between them. Germline V CDR1 and CDR2: SGHAT, FQNNGV. The CDR3 runs 15 residues. CDR3 region: CASSPGTVRGEKLFF. In nucleotides, the CDR3 is TGTGCCAGCAGCCCCGGGACGGTGCGGGGTGAAAAACTGTTTTTT.

With respect to this clone: This sample also contains other DNA sequences that code for the same CDR3. The rearrangement joins TRBV28 to TRBJ2-3; the match to TRBD2 covers 10 bases. Trimming removed 6 bases from V and 6 bases from J; junction bases left unmatched: 9. The germline CDR1 and CDR2 sequences are MDHEN and SYDVKM. This CDR3 region has 15 residues. CDR3 loop: CASSPRGSGRDTQYF. For the CDR3, the DNA is TGTGCCAGCAGCCCCCGGGGTAGCGGGAGGGATACGCAGTATTTT. The whole variable domain, remainder taken from reference TRBV28 and TRBJ2-3, is DVKVTQSSRYLVKRTGEKVFLECVQDMDHENMFWYRQDPGLGLRLIYFSYDVKMKEKGDIPEGYSVSREKKERFSLILESASTNQTSMYLCASSPRGSGRDTQYFGPGTRLTVL.

This sequence joins TRBV18 and TRBJ2-1; 8 bases line up with TRBD1. This CDR3 has 17 residues. Germline V gene lookup returns CDR1 KGHSH and CDR2 LQKENI. The junction had 9 bases not matched to a gene; V was cut back by 0 bases and J by 5 bases. The DNA of the CDR3 is TGTGCCAGCTCACCACCACGAGGACAGGGTGCCAACAATGAGCAGTTCTTC. Encoded protein: CASSPPRGQGANNEQFF.

This rearrangement joins TRBV30 to TRBJ1-6, with D hard to call. Germline CDR1 is GTSNPN and CDR2 is SVGIG (reference sequence). This CDR3 has 13 residues. V lost 7 bases and J lost 8, with 15 bases in between. The CDR3, as DNA: TGTGCCTTCCACAATCAGCGGGATTCACCCCTCCACTTT. It specifies CAFHNQRDSPLHF. The full variable domain, completed using reference TRBV30 and TRBJ1-6, is SQTIHQWPATLVQPVGSPLSLECTVEGTSNPNLYWYRQAAGRGLQLLFYSVGIGQISSEVPQNLSASRPQDRQFILSSKKLLLSDSGFYLCAFHNQRDSPLHFGNGTRLTVT.

This clone was counted once. The V gene is TRBV2, the J gene TRBJ1-1; 10 positions match TRBD1. This CDR3 has 13 residues. With V trimmed by 7 bases and J by 5 bases, 4 bases remained unmatched. Germline CDR1 reads SNHLY; CDR2 reads FYNNEI. CDR3 bases: TGTGCCAGCATATTGGGACAGGGGACTGAAGCTTTCTTT. Translated, it gives CASILGQGTEAFF.

This clone was recorded many times. The genes are TRBV2 and TRBJ2-7; D might be TRBD2 (5 bases). The V and J ends lost 10 bases and 0 bases respectively, with 16 bases between them. From germline, CDR1 is SNHLY and CDR2 FYNNEI. This CDR3 is built from 14 residues. CDR3 residues: CATKRALSSYEQYF. The DNA of the CDR3 is TGTGCCACCAAGAGGGCGTTGAGCTCCTACGAGCAGTACTTC.

This clone was seen only once. The V call is TRBV9, the J call TRBJ2-3, with D uncertain. Germline CDR1 SGDLS, CDR2 YYNGEE. The CDR3 spans 17 residues. V was clipped by 0 bases and J by 0 bases, with 14 bases between them. In DNA, the CDR3 is TGTGCCAGCAGCGTAGGGAGCCCCGTGGGTAGCACAGATACGCAGTATTTT. Translated: CASSVGSPVGSTDTQYF.

In the case of this clone: Distinct nucleotide sequences in the sample also encode this CDR3. The chain links TRBV5-1 to TRBJ1-1; 9 bases agree with TRBD1. Germline V gene sequence: CDR1 SGHRS, CDR2 YFSETQ. CDR3 length: 15 amino acids. The V gene end was trimmed by 3 bases and the J gene end by 1 base; junction bases not matched to a gene: 4. In DNA, the CDR3 is TGCGCCAGCAGCTCACAGGGGGCGGGGAACACTGAAGCTTTCTTT. Translating gives CASSSQGAGNTEAFF.

V and J are TRBV5-8 and TRBJ1-2; TRBD1 might be the D (5 bases). This CDR3 is built from 13 residues. The V gene lost 1 base and the J gene lost 8 bases, with 12 bases spanning the gap. Per germline, CDR1 SGHTS and CDR2 YDEGEE. The CDR3 DNA is TGTGCCAGCAGCTTGTGGCAGGGCGGCGGCTACACCTTC. This codes for CASSLWQGGGYTF. The entire variable domain, with the rest obtained from reference TRBV5-8 and TRBJ1-2, is as follows: EAGVTQSPTHLIKTRGQQATLRCSPISGHTSVYWYQQALGLGLQFLLWYDEGEERNRGNFPPRFSGRQFPNYSSELNVNALELEDSALYLCASSLWQGGGYTFGSGTRLTVV.

This clone was observed a single time. The chain joins TRBV19 to TRBJ1-1; tentative D call: TRBD1 (6 bases). The V end was cut by 6 bases, the J end by 1 base, with 12 bases between. Looked up from germline, CDR1 is LNHDA and CDR2 is SQIVND (reference sequence). This CDR3 is built from 14 residues. CDR3 loop: CASRNTGSNTEAFF. CDR3 bases: TGTGCCAGTAGAAATACAGGGTCGAACACTGAAGCTTTCTTT.

This sequence joins TRBV18 and TRBJ1-1; perhaps TRBD1 as D (5 bases). CDR3 length: 14 amino acids. Germline V gene lookup returns CDR1 KGHSH and CDR2 LQKENI. V lost 0 bases and J lost 5, with 10 bases in between. CDR3 region: CASSPPVGGTEAFF. CDR3 coding DNA: TGTGCCAGCTCACCACCGGTGGGGGGGACTGAAGCTTTCTTT.

The rearrangement joins TRBV19 to TRBJ1-4; tentatively, D is TRBD1 (6 bases). CDR3 length: 14 amino acids. Trimming left V 7 bases short and J 8 bases short, with 17 bases between. CDR1 LNHDA and CDR2 SQIVND come from the germline V gene (reference sequence). CDR3: CASTPRGTPEKLFF. Written as DNA, the CDR3 is TGTGCCAGTACCCCTAGGGGGACCCCGGAAAAACTGTTTTTT.

This clone was observed many times. J is TRBJ1-5 and V is TRBV5-1; D call uncertain. The CDR3 is 16 residues long. Trimming left V 4 bases short and J 4 bases short, with 18 bases between. CDR1 is SGHRS, CDR2 YFSETQ, per germline. The CDR3 reads CASSPDPGVGNQPQHF. In DNA form, the CDR3 reads TGCGCCAGCAGCCCGGACCCCGGGGTGGGTAATCAGCCCCAGCATTTT.

This chain uses TRBV5-8 with TRBJ1-3, with 8 bases aligning to TRBD1. The junction had 3 bases not matched to a gene; V was cut back by 1 base and J by 0 bases. The CDR3 has 16 amino acids. In germline, CDR1 is SGHTS, CDR2 YDEGEE. The CDR3 sequence is CASSLTTGGSGNTIYF. The CDR3 bases are TGTGCCAGCAGCTTGACCACAGGGGGCTCTGGAAACACCATATATTTT. Looking up the rest from reference TRBV5-8 and TRBJ1-3 gives the full variable domain: EAGVTQSPTHLIKTRGQQATLRCSPISGHTSVYWYQQALGLGLQFLLWYDEGEERNRGNFPPRFSGRQFPNYSSELNVNALELEDSALYLCASSLTTGGSGNTIYFGEGSWLTVV.

V and J are TRBV29-1 and TRBJ2-7, with 9 nucleotides matching TRBD2. J was trimmed by 5 bases and V by 6 bases; bases with no gene match: 14. The germline CDR1 and CDR2 sequences are SQVTM and ANQGSEA. This CDR3 has 15 residues. CDR3 loop: CSVGRSPAGGDEQYF. DNA of the CDR3: TGCAGCGTGGGCCGCTCTCCAGCGGGAGGCGACGAGCAGTACTTC.

This chain uses TRBV9 with TRBJ2-1; 12 bases map to TRBD1. CDR3 length: 15 amino acids. The germline V gene encodes CDR1 SGDLS and CDR2 YYNGEE. J lost 8 bases, V lost 4 bases, and 7 bases had no gene match. DNA for the CDR3: TGTGCCAGCAGCCTGGGACAGGGGGCTCGGGATGAGCAGTTCTTC. Encoded protein: CASSLGQGARDEQFF. Based on the CDR3 plus reference TRBV9 and TRBJ2-1, the full variable domain is DSGVTQTPKHLITATGQRVTLRCSPRSGDLSVYWYQQSLDQGLQFLIQYYNGEERAKGNILERFSAQQFPDLHSELNLSSLELGDSALYFCASSLGQGARDEQFFGPGTRLTVL.

Here the CDR3 DNA reads TGTGCCAGCAGCCTCAGGGGTTCAGCCGAAGAGACCCAGTACTTC. Encoded protein: CASSLRGSAEETQYF. The chain has TRBV7-9 and TRBJ2-5; possibly TRBD1 for D (6 bases). V dropped 5 bases and J dropped 3 bases, with 16 bases sitting between them. Germline V gene lookup returns CDR1 SEHNR and CDR2 FQNEAQ (reference sequence). The CDR3 extends over 15 amino acids.

The CDR3 nucleotides read TGTGCCAGCAGCCCCTTTGGGGGGTCACTTCCCGGGGAGCTGTTTTTT. This codes for CASSPFGGSLPGELFF. This chain links TRBV7-8 with TRBJ2-2, with D possibly TRBD2 on 6 matching bases. The germline gives CDR1 SGHVS, CDR2 FQNEAQ. V gave up 5 bases and J gave up 6 bases, with 19 bases separating them. The CDR3 totals 16 residues.

Here the CDR3 DNA reads TGCGCCAGCAGCTTCAGGGGACGGGAGACCCAGTACTTC. It translates to CASSFRGRETQYF. The chain carries TRBV5-1 and TRBJ2-5; D might be TRBD1 (6 bases). Trimming left V 2 bases short and J 5 bases short, with 10 bases between. This CDR3 region has 13 residues. From germline, CDR1 is SGHRS and CDR2 YFSETQ. The variable domain in full, completed from reference TRBV5-1 and TRBJ2-5, reads KAGVTQTPRYLIKTRGQQVTLSCSPISGHRSVSWYQQTPGQGLQFLFEYFSETQRNKGNFPGRFSGRQFSNSRSEMNVSTLELGDSALYLCASSFRGRETQYFGPGTRLLVL.

The chain employs TRBV29-1 and TRBJ1-1; D perhaps matches TRBD1 (5 bases). This CDR3 is 12 amino acids long. Germline V lookup: CDR1 SQVTM, CDR2 ANQGSEA. With 4 bases removed from V and 7 bases from J, the gap between germline ends came to 13 bases. CDR3 loop: CSVAPGWNEAFF. CDR3 DNA sequence: TGCAGCGTTGCCCCAGGGTGGAATGAAGCTTTCTTT.

The CDR3 protein is CASRRLAGGPWGNEQFF. In DNA form, the CDR3 reads TGCGCCAGCAGACGGCTAGCGGGAGGGCCATGGGGCAATGAGCAGTTCTTC. J is TRBJ2-1 and V is TRBV5-1; TRBD2 matches 12 bases. From germline, CDR1 is SGHRS and CDR2 YFSETQ. The CDR3 length is 17 residues. V shed 5 bases and J 6 bases; nucleotides not matched to a gene: 12. Supplemented by reference TRBV5-1 and TRBJ2-1, the full variable domain reads KAGVTQTPRYLIKTRGQQVTLSCSPISGHRSVSWYQQTPGQGLQFLFEYFSETQRNKGNFPGRFSGRQFSNSRSEMNVSTLELGDSALYLCASRRLAGGPWGNEQFFGPGTRLTVL.

V usage is TRBV12-3 or TRBV12-4 and J usage is TRBJ1-2; TRBD1 agrees at 9 bases. The CDR3 runs 13 residues. J gave up 6 bases and V 6 bases, and 5 bases lay outside the gene matches. The CDR3, as DNA: TGTGCCAGCAGATTGACAGGGGGACATGGCTACACCTTC. This gives the protein CASRLTGGHGYTF.

This clone was seen a single time. The V and J genes are TRBV5-4 and TRBJ2-7, with TRBD2 as a possible D gene (6 bases). CDR1 and CDR2 from the germline V gene are SGHNT and YYREEE (reference sequence). This CDR3 has 14 amino acids. V shed 4 bases and J shed 5 bases, with 16 bases lying between them. CDR3 bases: TGTGCCAGCAGCCCCCGAGGGACGGGGGACGAGCAGTACTTC. This codes for CASSPRGTGDEQYF.

The chain is built from TRBV30 and TRBJ2-5; 9 nucleotides align to TRBD2. CDR1 and CDR2 from the germline V gene are GTSNPN and SVGIG (reference sequence). The CDR3 totals 14 residues. V dropped 5 bases and J dropped 5; count of bases not matched to a gene: 9. CDR3 coding DNA: TGTGCCTGGGCCCACGCGGGGGGGGTGGAGACCCAGTACTTC. Encoded protein: CAWAHAGGVETQYF.

The chain uses TRBV5-1 and TRBJ1-2; the match to TRBD1 covers 8 bases. Trimming at V came to 3 bases and at J to 2 bases, leaving 6 bases not matched to a gene. Germline loops: CDR1 SGHRS, CDR2 YFSETQ. CDR3 length equals 15 residues. The CDR3 loop is CASSSPGQENYGYTF. The CDR3 DNA reads TGCGCCAGCAGCTCTCCGGGACAGGAGAACTATGGCTACACCTTC.

This clone was counted a few times. The chain combines TRBV28 with TRBJ1-6; 7 bases are a match to TRBD1. There are 15 residues in the CDR3. Trimming at V came to 3 bases and at J to 7 bases, leaving 6 bases not matched to a gene. Germline lookup yields CDR1 MDHEN and CDR2 SYDVKM. This chain's CDR3 is CASSLAGQKNSPLHF. The CDR3 bases are TGTGCCAGCAGTTTGGCGGGACAGAAAAATTCACCCCTCCACTTT.

The rearrangement links TRBV19 to TRBJ1-2; possible D gene TRBD1, 6 bases. CDR3 size: 14 residues. Germline assignment: CDR1 LNHDA and CDR2 SQIVND (reference sequence). V lost 3 bases to trimming and J lost 3 bases, with 11 bases between them. CDR3 nucleotides: TGTGCCAGTAGTATGTACAGGGTGGACTATGGCTACACCTTC. It translates to CASSMYRVDYGYTF.

J is TRBJ1-1 and V is TRBV28; no definite D call. Trimming pared 3 bases from V and 4 bases from J, leaving 9 bases between. The CDR3 is 13 residues long. CDR1 and CDR2 from the germline V gene are MDHEN and SYDVKM. CDR3 nucleotides: TGTGCCAGCAGTTTTAACACGATCACTGAAGCTTTCTTT. It encodes CASSFNTITEAFF.